The T cell receptor beta chain under discussion was sequenced for a study of blood T cell repertoires in COVID-19. Study-wide background: PBMCs, B-cell-depleted T cells, or T cells provided the cDNA or gDNA that made up the material.

Clones were read by immunoSEQ multiplex PCR, and TCRdb kept only the in-frame ones, dropping some. Among about 150,000 clones listed, 80% to 90% were seen once. This clone appeared once. What was sequenced was peripheral blood. The receptor comes from a woman in her sixties or seventies with acute or convalescent COVID-19.

CDR3 protein: CASSLTGARTYNEQFF. The CDR3 coding sequence is TGCGCCAGCAGCTTGACAGGCGCCCGGACCTACAATGAGCAGTTCTTC. The rearrangement links TRBV5-1 to TRBJ2-1; D perhaps matches TRBD1 (5 bases). V gave up 1 base and J gave up 2 bases, with 13 bases separating them. This CDR3 comprises 16 residues. Germline CDR1 is SGHRS and CDR2 is YFSETQ.